This T cell receptor beta chain was retrieved from a study of shared clonotypes between healthy human individuals (dated by TCRdb to about 2020). Looking at the study overall: A couple of women and three men aged 18 to 49 years were included in the cohort. For each donor, CD4 naive and CD4 memory were each run on three plates, CD8 naive on two plates, and CD8 memory on one plate. Blood TCR repertoires of five healthy adults were deeply sequenced to estimate repertoire size and the extent of clonotype sharing between individuals. Libraries were prepared and TCR repertoires were sequenced by different laboratories using diverse techniques, in order to increase sequencing depth and limit assay-specific biases. Each donor's leukapheresis produced roughly between about 0.9 and 9.5 billion PBMCs. Results the study describes overall, beyond this receptor: Pairwise subsampling indicated that sequencing depth was expected to affect the degree of clonotype sharing among donors. Larger estimated clonotype richness was generally found for naive subsets than for memory subsets. Roughly 5.2% of naive CD4, around 4% of naive CD8, around 2.3% of memory CD4, and approximately 0.39% of memory CD8 clonotypes were shared across a few donors. Clonotypes shared by all four sorted-subset donors showed higher generation probabilities than non-shared clonotypes. The small number of donors limited the genetic and exposure-history diversity represented. Incomplete sequencing was indicated by rarefaction of sorted-subset datasets, despite the large sequencing depth. Only blood was sampled, and tissue TCR repertoires likely differ from those in blood.

CD8 naive samples consisted of CD45RO-negative cells that were positively selected for CCR7, yielding a CD45RA+CCR7+ population without TemRA cells. The donors were healthy, HIV-negative adults who had no recently reported acute infections or vaccinations. Every donor was a Caucasian adult living in Nashville, Tennessee, USA. Blood was obtained by leukapheresis, after which PBMCs were separated by Ficoll-Histopaque density gradient centrifugation and cryopreserved in liquid nitrogen vapor phase. Analytical flow cytometry was used to check the purity and quantity of every magnetically sorted T cell population. From each sorted fraction, genomic DNA was isolated and quantified by UV absorbance on a Nanodrop 2000c. Trimming leaves V shorter by 4 bases and J shorter by 2 bases, with the junction holding 8 bases beyond the gene matches. The CDR3 starts with the cysteine, ends with the phenylalanine, and has 16 residues. The only DNA kept is the CDR3, 48 bases in frame from the first base. Taken from the germline V gene, the CDR1 and CDR2 loops are SGDLS and YYNGEE.

On this clone itself: Its antigen remains undetermined. Within one base of it there is no much larger clone, and no base qualities were kept.

TCR CDR3 regions were amplified from genomic DNA by multiplex PCR using the deep immunoSEQ assay. For each cell subset, the extracted genomic DNA was distributed evenly across all wells of several immunoSEQ 96-well plates, and each plate served as one replicate. For sorted subsets, each replicate PCR was loaded with roughly 190 ng genomic DNA, equivalent to 25,000 to 35,000 T cell genomes. Purified libraries were quantified with a Qubit 3.0 fluorometer, sized on a Bioanalyzer 2100, and re-quantified with the KAPA Library Quantification kit. Every immunoSEQ 96-well plate was sequenced on a separate single-read 150-cycle Illumina NextSeq 550 flow cell. In the authors' own workflow: Because only junctional sequences without quality scores were contained in the immunoSEQ output, filtering matching that applied to full-length reads could not be performed. To assign V/J genes and CDR3, sequences were annotated using PyIR, a Python wrapper for IgBLAST v1.9, with IMGT germline references. Reads with weak V/J assignments (E-value above 1e-6), missing CDR3, stop codons, out-of-frame junctions, or ambiguous translated residues were removed. A V3J clonotype was defined by an identical inferred V gene, J gene, and CDR3 amino acid sequence. The percentage overlap between two repertoires was calculated by dividing the number of shared unique clonotypes by the size of the smaller repertoire. Richness of each repertoire was evaluated using RTK rarefaction, the Chao1 estimator, and Recon v2.1 estimates of unobserved clonotypes. OLGA was used to compute generation probabilities for all TCRbeta clonotypes that the gDNA method yielded from a handful of donors. TCRdb mirrors the immuneACCESS table, restricted to in-frame sequences. Some clones are absent from its copies; in checked studies, under half trace to an unresolved V gene, and the reason for the others is unknown. V, J and clone size are those of that table, while D and trimming were read from the DNA. Present in this sample are 2 million or so clones, less than 95% of which were seen just once. 0.85% to 1.2% of the sample lies in the top ten.

The sequenced material came from naive CD8+ T cells sorted from blood. Sample cell subset or site, as interpreted from the label and publication: CD45RA+CCR7+. The receptor was isolated from a man between 18 and 35 years old in good health. The receptor chain draws on TRBV9 and TRBJ2-5, and 10 junctional nucleotides match TRBD1. For the CDR3, the sequence is CASSLRDRGHQETQYF. The sequence in DNA is TGTGCCAGCAGCCTCCGGGACAGGGGACATCAAGAGACCCAGTACTTC.